Presented here are 19 T cell receptor beta chains from one specimen sequenced in a study of cytomegalovirus exposure and HLA in healthy donors. The PCR was carried out with 60 Vbeta primers and 13 Jbeta primers. Clones were read by immunoSEQ multiplex PCR, and TCRdb kept only the in-frame ones, dropping some. The sample includes some 150,000 clones, 79% of them seen just once. Sequenced sample: PBMCs. The receptor set was obtained from a woman in her thirties or forties in good health and CMV-seropositive.

The chain uses TRBV5-1 and TRBJ2-5; D not certain. Between the trimmed V and J ends, which lost 0 bases and 3 bases, there was a span of 6 bases. Germline values: CDR1 SGHRS, CDR2 YFSETQ. The CDR3 loop spans 13 amino acids. CDR3 sequence: CASSLELEETQYF. Here the CDR3 DNA reads TGCGCCAGCAGCTTGGAACTTGAAGAGACCCAGTACTTC.

The chain uses TRBV19 and TRBJ2-7, with 15 bases that match TRBD2. The germline V gene has CDR1 LNHDA and CDR2 SQIVND (reference sequence). V shed 6 bases and J 2 bases; nucleotides not matched to a gene: 5. The CDR3 runs to 16 residues. The CDR3 DNA sequence: TGTGCCAGTAGCATTGGACTAGCGGGGGGGACCTACGAGCAGTACTTC. This encodes CASSIGLAGGTYEQYF. Drawing the rest from reference TRBV19 and TRBJ2-7, the complete variable domain is DGGITQSPKYLFRKEGQNVTLSCEQNLNHDAMYWYRQDPGQGLRLIYYSQIVNDFQKGDIAEGYSVSREKKESFPLTVTSAQKNPTAFYLCASSIGLAGGTYEQYFGPGTRLTVT.

The chain employs TRBV10-3 and TRBJ1-1; D possibly corresponds to TRBD1 (6 bases). CDR3 size: 14 residues. Germline CDR1 and CDR2: ENHRY and SYGVKD. V lost 3 bases, J lost 4 bases, and 12 bases lay in between. This chain's CDR3 is CAISEGGRFTEAFF. DNA for the CDR3: TGTGCCATCAGTGAAGGGGGTCGGTTCACTGAAGCTTTCTTT.

This rearrangement joins TRBV9 to TRBJ2-2; D is unresolved. This CDR3 has 17 residues. V lost 0 bases and J 0 bases, leaving 12 bases between the germline ends. Germline CDR1 is SGDLS and CDR2 is YYNGEE. CDR3 residues: CASSVAVAVANTGELFF. The CDR3 coding sequence is TGTGCCAGCAGCGTAGCTGTGGCCGTCGCGAACACCGGGGAGCTGTTTTTT.

The V call is TRBV30, the J call TRBJ2-3, with 13 bases identical to TRBD2. Germline values: CDR1 GTSNPN, CDR2 SVGIG (reference sequence). With 2 bases clipped from V and 7 bases from J, the junction kept 9 bases outside the gene matches. The CDR3 spans 16 residues. The CDR3 spells CAWSTGLAGAVHTQYF. Here the CDR3 DNA reads TGTGCCTGGAGTACTGGACTAGCGGGGGCGGTTCATACGCAGTATTTT.

The chain links TRBV7-2 to TRBJ2-3; 8 bases match TRBD1. The CDR3 contains 15 residues. V lost 5 bases to trimming and J lost 7 bases; unmatched junction nucleotides: 11. Per the germline V gene, CDR1 is SGHTA and CDR2 is FQGNSA. CDR3 sequence (DNA): TGTGCCAGCAGCACCGGGACAGGCCCTCAATATACGCAGTATTTT. It yields the protein CASSTGTGPQYTQYF. Based on the CDR3 plus reference TRBV7-2 and TRBJ2-3, the full variable domain is GAGVSQSPSNKVTEKGKDVELRCDPISGHTALYWYRQSLGQGLEFLIYFQGNSAPDKSGLPSDRFSAERTGGSVSTLTIQRTQQEDSAVYLCASSTGTGPQYTQYFGPGTRLTVL.

The chain uses TRBV4-2 and TRBJ1-4; 7 bases fit TRBD1. Per the germline V gene, CDR1 is LGHNA and CDR2 is YNFKEQ. Losses at the gene ends were 4 bases for V and 7 bases for J; bases not matched to a gene: 9. This CDR3 is built from 15 residues. The CDR3, as DNA: TGTGCCAGCAGCCTTCGCGAGGGGGCTGGTGAAAAACTGTTTTTT. Translation gives CASSLREGAGEKLFF.

For this clone: Since the CDR3 does not end with the conserved phenylalanine or tryptophan, this likely comes from a read error. This chain links TRBV6-5 with TRBJ1-2; D call uncertain. This CDR3 contains 15 residues. V dropped 0 bases and J dropped 8 bases, with 16 bases sitting between them. Looked up from germline, CDR1 is MNHEY and CDR2 is SVGAGI. The CDR3 coding sequence is TGTGCCAGCAGTTACTCGGTTGTAGCAGCGGACGGCTACACCCTC. Protein product: CASSYSVVAADGYTL.

The chain couples TRBV6-7 to TRBJ2-7, with D unresolved. TRBV6-7 is sorted into the ORF group, with uncertain function. The CDR3 consists of 17 residues. V was trimmed by 5 bases and J by 6 bases, leaving 26 bases between them. The CDR3 protein is CASSVICPTEMGLEQYF. For the CDR3, the DNA is TGTGCCAGCAGTGTTATATGCCCCACAGAAATGGGCCTCGAGCAGTACTTC.

The gene calls are TRBV19 and TRBJ2-2; the D gene is possibly TRBD1 (6 bases). V shed 6 bases and J shed 6 bases, with 11 bases lying between them. The CDR3 is 13 residues long. CDR1 LNHDA and CDR2 SQIVND come from the germline V gene (reference sequence). CDR3 region: CASRIQGSGELFF. DNA of the CDR3: TGTGCCAGTAGGATACAGGGCTCCGGGGAGCTGTTTTTT.

The V gene is TRBV27, the J gene TRBJ2-6; D gene uncertain. The CDR3 totals 14 residues. The germline gives CDR1 MNHEY, CDR2 SMNVEV (reference sequence). Trimming took 4 bases from V and 0 from J, leaving 4 bases between them. CDR3: CASSWASGANVLTF. The CDR3 bases are TGTGCCAGCAGTTGGGCCTCTGGGGCCAACGTCCTGACTTTC.

The genes are TRBV10-3 and TRBJ2-5; D not resolved. The J call may be in error: the DNA end matches TRBJ2-7 better. The CDR3 is made up of 12 amino acids. The V gene's germline CDR1 is ENHRY and CDR2 SYGVKD. CDR3 protein: CAIYLRPYEQYF. The CDR3 bases are TGTGCCATCTACCTTCGCCCCTACGAGCAGTACTTC.

This chain links TRBV10-3 with TRBJ1-2; TRBD1 matches at 7 bases. Germline V gene data show CDR1 as ENHRY and CDR2 as SYGVKD. V dropped 8 bases and J dropped 3; count of bases not matched to a gene: 6. This CDR3 spans 13 amino acids. CDR3 nucleotides: TGTGCCATCGGTTTACAGGGGTACTATGGCTACACCTTC. Amino acid sequence: CAIGLQGYYGYTF.

The gene calls are TRBV6-5 and TRBJ2-5, with 8 bases that match TRBD2. The CDR3 is 16 amino acids. Germline assignment: CDR1 MNHEY and CDR2 SVGAGI. V trimming: 2 bases; J trimming: 3 bases; junction bases outside the gene matches: 8. The CDR3 is CASSYPGRVEKETQYF. CDR3 coding DNA: TGTGCCAGCAGTTACCCCGGGAGGGTGGAGAAAGAGACCCAGTACTTC.

The rearrangement joins TRBV5-1 to TRBJ2-2; tentatively, D is TRBD1 (6 bases). V was clipped by 0 bases and J by 8 bases, with 11 bases between them. The germline gives CDR1 SGHRS, CDR2 YFSETQ. The CDR3 contains 14 residues. CDR3 sequence: CASSLGQVRGELFF. The CDR3 DNA follows: TGCGCCAGCAGCTTGGGACAGGTTCGAGGGGAGCTGTTTTTT.

This rearrangement joins TRBV9 to TRBJ2-5; TRBD2 matches 7 bases. The CDR3 extends over 14 amino acids. With V trimmed by 1 base and J by 1 base, 1 base remained unmatched. Germline CDR1 reads SGDLS; CDR2 reads YYNGEE. This chain's CDR3 is CASSVWGGQETQYF. The CDR3 nucleotides read TGTGCCAGCAGCGTATGGGGGGGCCAAGAGACCCAGTACTTC.

This clone was detected once. V usage is TRBV10-2 and J usage is TRBJ2-5; D is undetermined. V was cut by 2 bases and J by 9 bases, with 4 bases left in between. The CDR3 has 10 amino acids. Germline V gene data show CDR1 as WSHSY and CDR2 as SAAADI. CDR3 amino acids: CASSERPQYF. The CDR3 DNA reads as TGCGCCAGCAGTGAGCGTCCCCAGTACTTC.

The chain has TRBV7-9 and TRBJ2-5; 11 bases are shared with TRBD2. From germline, CDR1 is SEHNR and CDR2 FQNEAQ (reference sequence). V trimming: 2 bases; J trimming: 5 bases; junction bases outside the gene matches: 7. The CDR3 totals 16 residues. For the CDR3, the DNA is TGTGCCAGCAGCTTAAGCCTAGCGGGGGGTTCTGAGACCCAGTACTTC. The encoded protein is CASSLSLAGGSETQYF.

J is TRBJ1-1 and V is TRBV5-1; D is unclear. Per germline, CDR1 SGHRS and CDR2 YFSETQ. V shed 3 bases and J shed 0 bases, with 9 bases lying between them. This CDR3 is built from 14 residues. CDR3 amino acids: CASSSEGMNTEAFF. The CDR3 bases are TGCGCCAGCAGCTCGGAGGGCATGAACACTGAAGCTTTCTTT.